Sequencing of this T cell receptor (beta chain) was carried out in a study of blood T cell repertoires in COVID-19. Study-wide context: The United States, Italy and Spain provided the acute and convalescent COVID-19 samples. The cDNA or gDNA used as material had been derived from T cells, B-cell-depleted T cells, or PBMCs.

This clone appeared a single time. Only in-frame clones appear in the TCRdb table, and some are missing; sequencing was by immunoSEQ multiplex PCR. The sample contains some 150,000 clones, more than 75% of which appear only once. The CDR3 consists of 11 residues. Germline lookup yields CDR1 GTSNPN and CDR2 SVGIG (reference sequence). V shed 0 bases and J shed 7 bases, with 6 bases lying between them. This TCR came from a woman in her fifties or sixties with acute or convalescent COVID-19. The V gene is TRBV30, the J gene TRBJ1-1; unclear D gene. The sequencing input was peripheral blood. CDR3 sequence reads: CAWSVSFEAFF. CDR3 sequence (DNA): TGTGCCTGGAGTGTATCCTTTGAAGCTTTCTTT.